The 32 T cell receptor beta chains below were found in one sample sequenced in a study of chemoradiotherapy in HPV16-positive cancers. TCRdb keeps only in-frame clones here, not all; method: immunoSEQ multiplex PCR. Of 6,000 to 7,500 clones in the sample, 75% to 90% were seen once. Sequenced here: tumor tissue, sampled from a patient who underwent chemoradiotherapy. The receptors stem from a human donor with HPV-associated anogenital cancer.

V gene TRBV15 combines with J gene TRBJ1-3; D unresolved. Trimming pared 3 bases from V and 0 bases from J, leaving 9 bases between. The CDR3 contains 15 residues. CDR1 and CDR2 (germline): LNHNV, YYDKDF (reference sequence). The CDR3 DNA is TGTGCCACCAGCAGCGGCGACTTCTCTGGAAACACCATATATTTT. As protein: CATSSGDFSGNTIYF.

V and J are TRBV7-2 and TRBJ2-7, with 10 bases aligning to TRBD1. With 7 bases clipped from V and 4 bases from J, the junction kept 13 bases outside the gene matches. The germline V gene encodes CDR1 SGHTA and CDR2 FQGNSA. The CDR3 has 16 residues. CDR3 in DNA: TGTGCCAGCATCCAAACCCCGGGACAGGGGTTTTACGAGCAGTACTTC. As protein: CASIQTPGQGFYEQYF.

The V gene is TRBV30, the J gene TRBJ2-5, with TRBD2 identical over 10 bases. The CDR3 runs to 17 residues. Trimming cost V 3 bases and J 1 base; bases outside gene matches: 11. Germline V gives CDR1 GTSNPN, CDR2 SVGIG (reference sequence). The DNA of the CDR3 is TGTGCCTGGAGCGCCGGGACTAGCGCCACTCTCCAAGAGACCCAGTACTTC. Its translation: CAWSAGTSATLQETQYF. The full variable domain, rest sourced from reference TRBV30 and TRBJ2-5, is SQTIHQWPATLVQPVGSPLSLECTVEGTSNPNLYWYRQAAGRGLQLLFYSVGIGQISSEVPQNLSASRPQDRQFILSSKKLLLSDSGFYLCAWSAGTSATLQETQYFGPGTRLLVL.

The rearrangement links TRBV30 to TRBJ2-3; 7 bases map to TRBD2. The CDR3 has 18 residues. CDR1 GTSNPN and CDR2 SVGIG come from the germline V gene (reference sequence). With V trimmed by 4 bases and J by 0 bases, 16 bases remained unmatched. CDR3 protein: CAWTPGEGQRVSTDTQYF. The CDR3 region has the DNA TGTGCCTGGACCCCGGGGGAGGGTCAGAGGGTGAGCACAGATACGCAGTATTTT.

This clone was counted a few times. The gene calls are TRBV4-2 and TRBJ2-5; D possibly corresponds to TRBD2 (7 bases). The CDR3 is made up of 17 amino acids. Looked up from germline, CDR1 is LGHNA and CDR2 is YNFKEQ. Trimming cost V 0 bases and J 5 bases, with 19 bases left between them. CDR3 sequence: CASSQEGGRADRETQYF. The DNA for the CDR3 is TGTGCCAGCAGCCAAGAGGGTGGGAGGGCCGACAGGGAGACCCAGTACTTC.

The rearrangement links TRBV14 to TRBJ2-7; D unresolved. This CDR3 region has 12 residues. V shed 0 bases and J shed 8 bases, with 8 bases lying between them. In germline, CDR1 is SGHDN, CDR2 FVKESK. CDR3 in amino acids: CASSQDKVKQYF. The CDR3 DNA sequence: TGTGCCAGCAGCCAAGATAAGGTCAAGCAGTACTTC.

The gene calls are TRBV4-3 and TRBJ2-1; 7 bases fit TRBD1. V was clipped by 0 bases and J by 6 bases; unmatched bases: 5. The V gene's germline CDR1 is LGHNA and CDR2 YSLEER. The CDR3 consists of 15 residues. CDR3 in amino acids: CASSQDFSGGNEQFF. CDR3 nucleotide sequence: TGCGCCAGCAGCCAAGATTTTTCAGGGGGCAATGAGCAGTTCTTC.

The chain has TRBV6-1 and TRBJ2-1, with 7 bases identical to TRBD2. With V trimmed by 2 bases and J by 3 bases, 7 bases remained unmatched. The CDR3 covers 16 residues. Germline values: CDR1 MNHNS, CDR2 SASEGT. The CDR3 spells CASSERGGSLYNEQFF. Written as DNA, the CDR3 is TGTGCCAGCAGTGAAAGGGGCGGGAGTCTCTACAATGAGCAGTTCTTC.

The chain uses TRBV28 and TRBJ2-3; 7 bases match TRBD1. Germline CDR1 reads MDHEN; CDR2 reads SYDVKM. The CDR3 has 13 residues. After removal of 8 bases from V and 3 bases from J, the junction contained 5 bases not matched to a gene. CDR3 coding DNA: TGTGCCAGCCGGGACAGAAGGACAGATACGCAGTATTTT. Translation: CASRDRRTDTQYF.

This chain joins TRBV7-8 and TRBJ1-2; no reliable D call. V lost 1 base, J lost 8 bases, and 11 bases lay in between. Germline CDR1 reads SGHVS; CDR2 reads FQNEAQ. This CDR3 is 13 amino acids long. The CDR3, as DNA: TGTGCCAGCAGCTTAGGTCCAGGCCTCGGCTACACCTTC. Translation: CASSLGPGLGYTF.

This clone was picked up a small number of times. The V gene is TRBV5-1, the J gene TRBJ1-1, with D unclear. Germline assignment: CDR1 SGHRS and CDR2 YFSETQ. V was pared by 3 bases and J by 0 bases, with 9 bases between. This CDR3 region has 14 residues. CDR3 in amino acids: CASSSDGLNTEAFF. In nucleotides, the CDR3 is TGCGCCAGCAGCTCGGACGGCCTGAACACTGAAGCTTTCTTT.

The J gene is TRBJ2-1, the V gene TRBV2, with a weak D call TRBD2 (5 bases). The CDR3 totals 14 residues. CDR1 and CDR2 (germline): SNHLY, FYNNEI. The V end lost 9 bases, the J end lost 4 bases, and 16 bases lay between the germline ends. The CDR3, as DNA: TGTGCCAGGCGGGCGGACCGATTGTACAATGAGCAGTTCTTC. This encodes CARRADRLYNEQFF.

V is TRBV6-1 and J is TRBJ2-7; D is unresolved. This CDR3 has 14 residues. The germline V and J ends were trimmed by 7 bases and 3 bases, with 16 bases remaining between them. CDR1 and CDR2 (germline): MNHNS, SASEGT. CDR3 DNA sequence: TGTGCCAGCAACGATAGACTGGGCTACTACGAGCAGTACTTC. Amino acid sequence: CASNDRLGYYEQYF.

The count of this clone is one. J is TRBJ2-1 and V is TRBV5-1; 9 nucleotides align to TRBD2. The CDR3 spans 14 residues. The ends lost 3 bases at V and 9 bases at J; junction bases unmatched: 7. In germline, CDR1 is SGHRS, CDR2 YFSETQ. The CDR3 DNA sequence: TGCGCCAGCAGCTCCGTAGCGGGAGCTAGTGAGCAGTTCTTC. This encodes CASSSVAGASEQFF. The variable domain in full, with the rest retrieved from reference TRBV5-1 and TRBJ2-1, is KAGVTQTPRYLIKTRGQQVTLSCSPISGHRSVSWYQQTPGQGLQFLFEYFSETQRNKGNFPGRFSGRQFSNSRSEMNVSTLELGDSALYLCASSSVAGASEQFFGPGTRLTVL.

The CDR3 reads CASSIEGGDTQYF. CDR3 coding DNA: TGTGCCAGTAGTATAGAAGGAGGAGATACGCAGTATTTT. The chain has TRBV19 and TRBJ2-3; a weak D match, TRBD2 (5 bases). The germline V and J ends were trimmed by 0 bases and 5 bases, with 6 bases remaining between them. Germline-derived CDR1 and CDR2 are LNHDA and SQIVND (reference sequence). The CDR3 extends over 13 amino acids.

This CDR3 is CASSQTGGGYEQYF. The CDR3 DNA reads TGCGCCAGCAGCCAGACAGGGGGCGGCTACGAGCAGTACTTC. The chain recombines TRBV5-1 with TRBJ2-7; 10 bases agree with TRBD1. The CDR3 runs 14 residues. Germline CDR1 reads SGHRS; CDR2 reads YFSETQ. With 4 bases clipped from V and 3 bases from J, the junction kept 4 bases outside the gene matches. The variable domain in full, with the rest retrieved from reference TRBV5-1 and TRBJ2-7, is KAGVTQTPRYLIKTRGQQVTLSCSPISGHRSVSWYQQTPGQGLQFLFEYFSETQRNKGNFPGRFSGRQFSNSRSEMNVSTLELGDSALYLCASSQTGGGYEQYFGPGTRLTVT.

The V call is TRBV25-1, the J call TRBJ2-1; perhaps D is TRBD1 or TRBD2 (5 bases each). CDR1 is MGHDK and CDR2 is SYGVNS in the germline V gene. Trimming removed 8 bases from V and 12 bases from J, with 11 bases in between. The length of the CDR3 is 10 residues. The CDR3 coding sequence is TGTGCCAGCGGCCGGGACCGGCAGTTCTTC. This encodes CASGRDRQFF.

The chain combines TRBV19 with TRBJ2-5; D possibly matches TRBD1 or TRBD2 (6 bases each). Per germline, CDR1 LNHDA and CDR2 SQIVND (reference sequence). Trimming removed 5 bases from V and 8 bases from J, with 21 bases in between. The CDR3 is made up of 15 amino acids. The CDR3 loop is CASSGGRSFGGTQYF. Written as DNA, the CDR3 is TGTGCCAGTAGTGGGGGGCGCAGTTTCGGCGGAACCCAGTACTTC.

The chain combines TRBV6-5 with TRBJ2-6; D gene unclear. The CDR3 is made up of 12 amino acids. The V end was cut by 10 bases, the J end by 2 bases, with 6 bases between. Germline assignment: CDR1 MNHEY and CDR2 SVGAGI. For the CDR3, the DNA is TGTGCCACCCGCACTGGGGCCAACGTCCTGACTTTC. Residues: CATRTGANVLTF.

For this clone: The junction departs from germline at one end; a sequencing error may be responsible. This chain links TRBV7-7 with TRBJ2-2, with D unclear. The CDR3 runs 14 residues. CDR1 is SSHAT and CDR2 is FNYEAQ in the germline V gene (reference sequence). Written as DNA, the CDR3 is TGTGCTAGCAGCTTATCTTCTACCAGCGGGGAGCTGTTTTTT. It is translated as CASSLSSTSGELFF.

The chain links TRBV7-6 to TRBJ2-2; D not certain. This CDR3 has 15 residues. Germline assignment: CDR1 SGHVS and CDR2 FNYEAQ. V lost 7 bases and J 1 base, leaving 13 bases between the germline ends. The CDR3 reads CASTFRVENTGELFF. In nucleotides, the CDR3 is TGTGCCAGCACCTTTAGGGTGGAGAACACCGGGGAGCTGTTTTTT.

The chain is built from TRBV13 and TRBJ1-1; 9 nucleotides align to TRBD1. Trimming took 0 bases from V and 6 from J; bases not matched to a gene: 5. CDR3 length: 15 residues. The V gene's germline CDR1 is PRHDT and CDR2 FYEKMQ (reference sequence). CDR3 nucleotide sequence: TGTGCCAGCAGCTTAGGACAGGGGGCGTTGGCTGAAGCTTTCTTT. Encoded protein: CASSLGQGALAEAFF. The full variable domain, rest sourced from reference TRBV13 and TRBJ1-1, is AAGVIQSPRHLIKEKRETATLKCYPIPRHDTVYWYQQGPGQDPQFLISFYEKMQSDKGSIPDRFSAQQFSDYHSELNMSSLELGDSALYFCASSLGQGALAEAFFGQGTRLTVV.

In this sample, this clone turned up once. This chain links TRBV30 with TRBJ2-3; weak D call: TRBD2 (6 bases). Germline assignment: CDR1 GTSNPN and CDR2 SVGIG (reference sequence). This CDR3 comprises 13 residues. The germline V and J ends were trimmed by 2 bases and 4 bases, with 10 bases remaining between them. CDR3 in amino acids: CAWSSLAADTQYF. CDR3 bases: TGTGCCTGGAGTTCCTTAGCGGCAGATACGCAGTATTTT.

The genes are TRBV11-2 and TRBJ2-2, with D maybe TRBD1 (5 bases). The V end lost 10 bases, the J end lost 0 bases, and 21 bases lay between the germline ends. The CDR3 is 17 amino acids. The germline gives CDR1 SGHAT, CDR2 FQNNGV. DNA for the CDR3: TGTGCCACCCATCGACAGTCCACAAGCTCGAACACCGGGGAGCTGTTTTTT. It specifies CATHRQSTSSNTGELFF.

This chain connects TRBV4-1 to TRBJ2-3, with D perhaps TRBD2 (6 bases). The CDR3 length is 14 residues. Trimming pared 4 bases from V and 6 bases from J, leaving 14 bases between. Per the germline V gene, CDR1 is MGHRA and CDR2 is YSYEKL. The CDR3 loop is CASSPGLLVDTQYF. CDR3 coding DNA: TGCGCCAGCAGCCCGGGACTGTTGGTGGATACGCAGTATTTT.

The chain joins TRBV7-9 to TRBJ2-7; D ambiguous. Trimming took off 5 bases at V and 2 bases at J, with 10 bases between the two ends. Per the germline V gene, CDR1 is SEHNR and CDR2 is FQNEAQ (reference sequence). This CDR3 region has 13 residues. CDR3 loop: CASSPTPTYEQYF. CDR3 DNA: TGTGCCAGCAGCCCGACACCTACCTACGAGCAGTACTTC.

J is TRBJ2-3 and V is TRBV7-2, with a possible D match to TRBD2 (5 bases). This CDR3 is 13 amino acids long. Trimming shortened V by 7 bases and J by 4 bases, and 12 bases separated the two germline ends. Germline CDR1 SGHTA, CDR2 FQGNSA. The CDR3 sequence is CASNGLVADTQYF. As DNA, the CDR3 is TGTGCCAGCAATGGACTGGTCGCAGATACGCAGTATTTT.

J is TRBJ2-6 and V is TRBV7-3; D unresolved. Germline V gene sequence: CDR1 SGHTA, CDR2 FQGTGA. The CDR3 runs 17 residues. The V end lost 1 base, the J end lost 0 bases, and 10 bases lay between the germline ends. As DNA, the CDR3 is TGTGCCAGCAGCTTAATCGGGCGGAGCTCTGGGGCCAACGTCCTGACTTTC. Its protein product is CASSLIGRSSGANVLTF.

The chain is built from TRBV19 and TRBJ1-2; 9 bases agree with TRBD1. Germline CDR1 is LNHDA and CDR2 is SQIVND (reference sequence). V was pared by 4 bases and J by 5 bases, with 8 bases of the junction left unmatched. The length of the CDR3 is 15 residues. CDR3: CASSTRTGEQYGYTF. The CDR3 nucleotides read TGTGCCAGTAGTACTCGGACAGGGGAGCAATATGGCTACACCTTC.

The gene calls are TRBV27 and TRBJ2-1, with 12 positions matching TRBD2. The CDR3 spans 15 residues. V shed 6 bases, J shed 3 bases, and the junction held 3 bases outside the gene matches. The V gene's germline CDR1 is MNHEY and CDR2 SMNVEV (reference sequence). The DNA of the CDR3 is TGTGCCAGCAGACTAGCGGGAGGCTTCTACAATGAGCAGTTCTTC. Protein product: CASRLAGGFYNEQFF.

CDR3 protein: CASSPQGANNSPLHF. DNA for the CDR3: TGCGCCAGCAGCCCCCAGGGGGCTAATAATTCACCCCTCCACTTT. The genes are TRBV4-3 and TRBJ1-6; 8 bases are a match to TRBD1. Germline CDR1 LGHNA, CDR2 YSLEER. V gave up 4 bases and J gave up 5 bases; unmatched junction bases: 4. The CDR3 runs to 15 residues.

The CDR3 spells CASSRRRGGQETQYF. The CDR3 DNA sequence: TGTGCCAGCAGTCGACGACGGGGGGGCCAAGAGACCCAGTACTTC. The chain employs TRBV5-6 and TRBJ2-5, with 8 bases that match TRBD2. J was trimmed by 1 base and V by 5 bases; bases with no gene match: 7. Germline V CDR1 and CDR2: SGHDT, YYEEEE. The CDR3 extends over 15 amino acids.